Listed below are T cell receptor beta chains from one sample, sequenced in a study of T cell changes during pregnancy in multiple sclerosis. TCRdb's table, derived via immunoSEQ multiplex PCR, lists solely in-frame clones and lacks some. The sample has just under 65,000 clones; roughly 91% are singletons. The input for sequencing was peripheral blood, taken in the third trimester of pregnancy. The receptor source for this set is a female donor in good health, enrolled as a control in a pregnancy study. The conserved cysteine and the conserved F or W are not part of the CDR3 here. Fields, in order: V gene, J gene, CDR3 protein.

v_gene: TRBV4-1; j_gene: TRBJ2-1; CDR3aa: ASSNPPGLAF
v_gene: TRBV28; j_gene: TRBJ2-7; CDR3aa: ASSPLAGVLEQY
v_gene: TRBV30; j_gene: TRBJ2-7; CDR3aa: AWNQGGEQY
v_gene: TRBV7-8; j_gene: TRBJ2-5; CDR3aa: ASSLGLRQETQY
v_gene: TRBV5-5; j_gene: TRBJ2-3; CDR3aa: ASSLGVDRGRGTDTQY
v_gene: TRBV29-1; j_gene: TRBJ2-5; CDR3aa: SVEDRGRAETQY
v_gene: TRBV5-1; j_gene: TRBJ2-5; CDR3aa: ASSVDRGGETQY
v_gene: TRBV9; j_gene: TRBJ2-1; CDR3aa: ASSPGFLSTNEQF
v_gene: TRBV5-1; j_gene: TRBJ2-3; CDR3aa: ASRLAGATDTQY
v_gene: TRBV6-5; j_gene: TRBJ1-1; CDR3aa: ASCSPELYTEAF
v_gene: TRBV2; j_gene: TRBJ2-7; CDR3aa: ASSEASGGYEQY
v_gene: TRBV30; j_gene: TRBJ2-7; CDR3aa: AWSSPVSYEQY
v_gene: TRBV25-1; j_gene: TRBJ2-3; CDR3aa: ASSEYREIDTQY
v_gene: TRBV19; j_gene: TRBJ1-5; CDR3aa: ASTIPTGGVNQPQH
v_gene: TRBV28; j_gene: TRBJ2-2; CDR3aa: ASSLWGGQNAGELF
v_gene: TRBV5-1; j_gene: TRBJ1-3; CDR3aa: ASSSGTGISGNTIY
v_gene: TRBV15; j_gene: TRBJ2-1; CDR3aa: ATSRFTYRDNEQF
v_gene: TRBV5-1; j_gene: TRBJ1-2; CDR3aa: ASNQQTGGYGYT
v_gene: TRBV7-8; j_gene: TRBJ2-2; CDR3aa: ASGPRGHNTGELF
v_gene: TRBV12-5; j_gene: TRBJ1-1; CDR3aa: ASGLRELGTEAF
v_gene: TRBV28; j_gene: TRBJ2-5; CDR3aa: ASSLWGQGQETQY
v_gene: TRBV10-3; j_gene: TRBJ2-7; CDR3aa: AIREDRLEVLPEQY
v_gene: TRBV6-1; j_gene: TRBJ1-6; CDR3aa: ASSHTGEISPLH
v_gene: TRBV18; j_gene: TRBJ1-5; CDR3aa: ASSPPAGRPQH
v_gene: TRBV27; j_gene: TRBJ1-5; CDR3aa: ASSPSGTGMYQPQH
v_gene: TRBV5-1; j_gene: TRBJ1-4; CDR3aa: ASSLARPEEKLF
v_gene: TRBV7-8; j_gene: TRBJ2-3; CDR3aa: ASSLGGGSLDTQY
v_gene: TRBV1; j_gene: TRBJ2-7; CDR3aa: TSSQDPSGSGRATSYEQY
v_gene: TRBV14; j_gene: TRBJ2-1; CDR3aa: ASSQDRDWSYNEQF
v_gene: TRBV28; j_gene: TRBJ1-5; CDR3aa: ASSLSIGGQPQH
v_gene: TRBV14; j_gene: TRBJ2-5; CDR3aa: ASSQALTSGSSRTQY
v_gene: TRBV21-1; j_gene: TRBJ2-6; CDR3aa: ASSKAARGPGANVLT
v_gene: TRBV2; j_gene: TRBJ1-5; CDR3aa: ASSVTGSQPQH